The rows below give T cell receptor beta chains drawn from one sample of a study of T cells after yellow fever vaccination. TCRdb reprocessed the 5' RACE reads with MiXCR, giving one entry per CDR3 protein. Of about 320,000 distinct CDR3 sequences listed, under 15% are singletons. The material was CD4+ T cells sorted from PBMCs, obtained 15 days after the yellow fever booster vaccination. These receptors were taken from a man younger than 35 who received the YFV17D yellow fever vaccine. CDR3s include the opening cysteine and the closing phenylalanine or tryptophan. The D gene is left open where the match is weak. The size of a clone is reported for some rows only, either as once, few or many, or as a class for expanded clones.

TRBJ2-7 - TRBV12-5 TRBD2 TGTGCTAGTGGTTTGGTACTTAGGCGGGGGGGCTCCTACGAGCAGTACTTC CASGLVLRRGGSYEQYF
TRBJ1-1 - TRBV6-5 - TGTGCCAGCAGTTACGCCAGGGCCGAGATGAACACTGAAGCTTTCTTT CASSYARAEMNTEAFF
TRBJ1-1 - TRBV7-2 - TGTGCCAGCAGCTTGGAGGGCGAGAACACTGAAGCTTTCTTT CASSLEGENTEAFF
TRBJ1-4 - TRBV25-1 - TGTGCCAGCAGTGAGGTCGGGGCAGGGAGGGTGTTTTTT CASSEVGAGRVFF
TRBJ1-1 few TRBV5-1 - TGCGCCAGCAGCTTGAGTGTCTCAGTGAACACTGAAGCTTTCTTT CASSLSVSVNTEAFF
TRBJ2-7 few TRBV5-6 - TGTGCCAGCAGCTTGGTCGCCTACGAGCAGTACTTC CASSLVAYEQYF
TRBJ2-7 - TRBV5-1 - TGCGCCAGCAGCCAGAGTGGGGATTACGAGCAGTACTTC CASSQSGDYEQYF
TRBJ2-5 many TRBV7-2 - TGTGCCAGCAGCTCCTGGGAGACCCAGTACTTC CASSSWETQYF
TRBJ1-1 - TRBV4-3 TRBD1 TGCGCCAGCAGCCAAGGGGGTACAGGGGACACTGAAGCTTTCTTT CASSQGGTGDTEAFF
TRBJ2-7 few TRBV15 - TGTGCCACCAACCCGGGACCGAGCTCCTACGAGCAGTACTTC CATNPGPSSYEQYF
TRBJ1-1 few TRBV12-3/TRBV12-4 - TGTGCCAGCAGACCCGTTACAGGGTTACCCAGCACTGAAGCTTTCTTT CASRPVTGLPSTEAFF
TRBJ2-5 - TRBV10-3 - TGTGCCATCAGTGAGGTTGGCGATCAAGAGACCCAGTACTTC CAISEVGDQETQYF
TRBJ1-2 - TRBV7-9 TRBD1 TGTGCCAGCAGCTTAGCGTCAGGGGGCGGCGGCTACACCTTC CASSLASGGGGYTF
TRBJ2-5 many TRBV7-2 - TGTGCCAGCAGCTTTTCAGGGTGGGAGACCCAGTACTTC CASSFSGWETQYF
TRBJ2-2 - TRBV7-3 - TGTGCCAGCAGCTTAAGTACACAGAACACCGGGGAGCTGTTTTTT CASSLSTQNTGELFF
TRBJ2-5 - TRBV6-1 - TGTGCCAGCAGTGAAAGAACCGAGTATCAAGAGACCCAGTACTTC CASSERTEYQETQYF
TRBJ2-3 - TRBV16 - TGTGCCAGCAGCCAATCGACATATACGCAGTATTTT CASSQSTYTQYF
TRBJ2-5 many TRBV15 TRBD1 TGTGCCACCAGCAGGACAGGGAAAGAGACCCAGTACTTC CATSRTGKETQYF
TRBJ2-3 - TRBV3-1 - TGTGCCAGCAGCCCCATTTGGATTCTCGGATCTTCGGATACGCAGTATTTT CASSPIWILGSSDTQYF
TRBJ1-3 few TRBV7-6 TRBD1 TGTGCCAGCCTAGGGGGCTACTCTGGAAACACCATATATTTT CASLGGYSGNTIYF
TRBJ1-5 many TRBV12-3/TRBV12-4 - TGTGCCAGCAGTTTAGGAACTAGCAATCAGCCCCAGCATTTT CASSLGTSNQPQHF
TRBJ2-5 few TRBV20-1 - TGCAGTGCTAGAGATTTTGTCGAGACCCAGTACTTC CSARDFVETQYF
TRBJ2-2 few TRBV6-5 TRBD1 TGTGCCAGCAGACCGCAGGGGGCACTAAACACCGGGGAGCTGTTTTTT CASRPQGALNTGELFF
TRBJ2-5 - TRBV5-1 TRBD2 TGCGCCAGCAGCCTTGGTGGACTAGCGGTACAAGAGACCCAGTACTTC CASSLGGLAVQETQYF
TRBJ2-7 - TRBV7-2 - TGTGCCAGCAGCTTAAGCCGCGAGCAGTACTTC CASSLSREQYF
TRBJ1-2 - TRBV5-1 TRBD1 TGCGCCAGCAGCTTGGACGGGACAGTTAATCTCTATGGCTACACCTTC CASSLDGTVNLYGYTF
TRBJ2-2 - TRBV11-3 - TGTGCCAGCAGCTTAGGTAGCGCAAGCGGGGAGCTGTTTTTT CASSLGSASGELFF
TRBJ2-1 - TRBV20-1 - TGCAGTGCTAGAGAGTTGTACAATGAGCAGTTCTTC CSARELYNEQFF
TRBJ2-3 many TRBV5-1 TRBD1 TGCGCCAGCAGCTGGAAGACAGGGGGCGCGGCAGATACGCAGTATTTT CASSWKTGGAADTQYF
TRBJ1-6 few TRBV9 - TGTGCCAGCAGCGAACAGCCGAATAATTCACCCCTCCACTTT CASSEQPNNSPLHF
TRBJ1-4 - TRBV9 - TGTGCCAGCAGCGCCACAGGGACCAATGAAAAACTGTTTTTT CASSATGTNEKLFF
TRBJ1-2 many TRBV29-1 TRBD1 TGCAGCGTTGTCCTCGGGGACAGGGGGCACTATGGCTACACCTTC CSVVLGDRGHYGYTF
TRBJ2-3 many TRBV29-1 - TGCAGCGTTGAGAGGGTGCCGAGCACAGATACGCAGTATTTT CSVERVPSTDTQYF
TRBJ1-2 - TRBV5-1 - TGCGCCAGCCGTCGGGGTAATTATGGCTACACCTTC CASRRGNYGYTF
TRBJ1-2 few TRBV5-4 - TGTGCCAGCAGCTTATCTACAGCTAACTATGGCTACACCTTC CASSLSTANYGYTF
TRBJ2-1 few TRBV20-1 TRBD1 TGCAGTGCTACCCGACAGGGAAATGAGCAGTTCTTC CSATRQGNEQFF
TRBJ2-6 few TRBV7-9 - TGTGCCAGCAGCCCTATCCCCTCTGGGGCCAACGTCCTGACTTTC CASSPIPSGANVLTF
TRBJ2-7 few TRBV30 - TGTGCCTGGAGCGGGGGATACGAGCAGTACTTC CAWSGGYEQYF
TRBJ2-6 few TRBV6-2/TRBV6-3 - TGTGCCAGCAGTTCGTCCCCCAGGGGGGCTGGGGCCAACGTCCTGACTTTC CASSSSPRGAGANVLTF
TRBJ2-2 few TRBV7-7 TRBD1 TGTGCTAGCAGCCACCGGGACAGTCAAGGGCCCGGGGAGCTGTTTTTT CASSHRDSQGPGELFF
TRBJ1-5 - TRBV18 TRBD1 TGTGCCAGCTCACCTCTCAGACAGGGAAGACAGCCCCAGCATTTT CASSPLRQGRQPQHF
TRBJ2-3 few TRBV24-1 - TGTGCCACCAGTGATTTTGGCAGGTTCGGAGATACGCAGTATTTT CATSDFGRFGDTQYF
TRBJ1-6 few TRBV7-9 - TGTGCCAGCAGCTCTGGTGGGGGGGCGTACGGATCACCCCTCCACTTT CASSSGGGAYGSPLHF
TRBJ2-2 - TRBV9 - TGTGCCAGCAGCGCCGCCGGGACGCAGAACACCGGGGAGCTGTTTTTT CASSAAGTQNTGELFF
TRBJ1-1 few TRBV4-1 TRBD1 TGCGCCAGCAGCCAACCACAGGGGAAGAACACTGAAGCTTTCTTT CASSQPQGKNTEAFF
TRBJ1-1 - TRBV12-3/TRBV12-4 TRBD1 TGTGCCAGCATCCCGACAGGGGCGAGGAACACTGAAGCTTTCTTT CASIPTGARNTEAFF
TRBJ2-5 - TRBV5-1 TRBD1 TGCGCCAGCTCCGCCGGGGACAGCGTAGGAGAGACCCAGTACTTC CASSAGDSVGETQYF
TRBJ2-5 - TRBV11-2 - TGTGCCAGCAGCTCTATCCATGGCCGAACAGAGACCCAGTACTTC CASSSIHGRTETQYF
TRBJ1-4 few TRBV5-1 - TGCGCCAGCAGCTACGACCGACCAACTAATGAAAAACTGTTTTTT CASSYDRPTNEKLFF
TRBJ1-5 - TRBV4-1 - TGCGCCAGCAGCCAAGATCATCATAAGGATCGGTATAGCAATCAGCCCCAGCATTTT CASSQDHHKDRYSNQPQHF
TRBJ2-1 - TRBV6-1 TRBD1 TGTGCCAGCAGTACAGGGGTCAATGAGCAGTTCTTC CASSTGVNEQFF
TRBJ1-2 - TRBV7-9 - TGTGCCAGCAGCTTAGATCGGTTACAGGGAGCCAGCTTC CASSLDRLQGASF
TRBJ2-5 few TRBV5-4 - TGTGCCAGCAGCGGAACACCCGGCAGTCAAGAGACCCAGTACTTC CASSGTPGSQETQYF
TRBJ2-1 many TRBV4-3 - TGCGCCAGCAGCCAAGAACAGAGCTCCTACAATGAGCAGTTCTTC CASSQEQSSYNEQFF
TRBJ2-2 - TRBV7-2 TRBD1 TGTGCCAGCAGCTGGAGACAGGGGAACACCGGGGAGCTGTTTTTT CASSWRQGNTGELFF
TRBJ2-2 few TRBV7-9 TRBD1 TGTGCCAGCCTCCTGCAGGGACAGGGGAACACCGGGGAGCTGTTTTTT CASLLQGQGNTGELFF
TRBJ1-1 - TRBV3-1 TRBD1 TGTGCCAGCAGCCAAGGCGACAGGGGGCGCAAAGCTTTCTTT CASSQGDRGRKAFF
TRBJ1-6 few TRBV7-9 - TGTGCCAGCAGCGAGGGAGGTAATTCACCCCTCCACTTT CASSEGGNSPLHF
TRBJ2-5 many TRBV7-8 - TGTGCCAGCAGCCCGGACGGGAGTCTTGGGACCCAGTACTTC CASSPDGSLGTQYF
TRBJ2-5 few TRBV15 TRBD1 TGTGCCACCAGCAGAGGACAGGGGGTGACTACCTATCAAGAGACCCAGTACTTC CATSRGQGVTTYQETQYF